Presented here are 3 T cell receptor beta chains from one specimen sequenced in a study of blood T cell repertoires in COVID-19. TCRdb's copy holds only in-frame clones and misses some; the assay was immunoSEQ multiplex PCR. The repertoire holds under 90,000 clones, with roughly nine tenths as singletons. Specimen: peripheral blood. The receptor set was obtained from a man aged 35 to 55 with COVID-19, enrolled during active disease.

V is TRBV5-8 and J is TRBJ1-5; 8 nucleotides line up with TRBD1. CDR3 length equals 17 residues. Unmatched junction bases numbered 11, after V lost 6 bases and J lost 0 bases. Looked up from germline, CDR1 is SGHTS and CDR2 is YDEGEE. For the CDR3, the DNA is TGTGCCAGCACCCGTGACAGGGGAGGGGATAGCAATCAGCCCCAGCATTTT. It specifies CASTRDRGGDSNQPQHF.

This clone was seen only a few times. The J gene is TRBJ2-7, the V gene TRBV6-5, with TRBD1 as a possible D gene (5 bases). This CDR3 region has 15 residues. With 1 base removed from V and 4 bases from J, the gap between germline ends came to 14 bases. Germline V gene sequence: CDR1 MNHEY, CDR2 SVGAGI. The DNA of the CDR3 is TGTGCCAGCAGTTACTTGGCAGGGATGGGGTACGAGCAGTACTTC. Residues: CASSYLAGMGYEQYF.

This rearrangement joins TRBV6-5 to TRBJ2-4; possible D gene TRBD2, 6 bases. Trimming pared 4 bases from V and 6 bases from J, leaving 16 bases between. The CDR3 is made up of 15 amino acids. Germline V lookup: CDR1 MNHEY, CDR2 SVGAGI. The CDR3 region is CASSSEAGLGNIQYF. The CDR3 nucleotides read TGTGCCAGCAGTTCCGAGGCGGGGCTAGGAAACATTCAGTACTTC.